A selection of T cell receptor beta chains follows, all from one sample in a study of glioma-infiltrating T cells. One entry per CDR3 protein results from TCRdb running MiXCR on the multiplex PCR reads. This sample yields more than 9,000 distinct CDR3 sequences, of which around three fifths are seen a single time; 20% to 25% belongs to the top ten. Sample: glioma tissue, nonneoplastic brain tissue, or PBMCs (not recorded which). The receptors derive from a human donor with low-grade glioma or glioblastoma, undergoing nonglioma brain surgery, or in good health (not recorded which). The CDR3 runs from the conserved cysteine through the conserved F or W. D genes are given only for firm matches. The size of a clone is reported for some rows only, either as once, few or many, or as a class for expanded clones.

J gene	V gene	clone size	D gene	CDR3 DNA	CDR3 protein
TRBJ2-7	TRBV6-1	.	.	TGTGCCAGCCGGACACTCTTGGAGCAGTACTTC	CASRTLLEQYF
TRBJ2-5	TRBV5-4	many	.	TGTGCCAGCAGCCGACCCGACTCCCCTGAGACCCAGTACTTC	CASSRPDSPETQYF
TRBJ2-1	TRBV20-1	.	.	TGCAGGGCTAGAGGCCGAAGGTCTTACTCCCACAATGAGCAGTTCTTC	CRARGRRSYSHNEQFF
TRBJ2-7	TRBV6-1	few	TRBD2	TGTGCCAGCGGAGGGACTAGCGAGAGAACCTACGAGCAGTACTTC	CASGGTSERTYEQYF
TRBJ2-3	TRBV28	medium-sized	TRBD1	TGTGCCAGTCCTCCTGAGGGACAGAGAGTCACAGATACGCAGTATTTT	CASPPEGQRVTDTQYF
TRBJ1-2	TRBV2	.	.	TGTGCCTGCAGTCAAGCGGACACGGTTAGTGGCTACACCTTC	CACSQADTVSGYTF
TRBJ2-5	TRBV25-1	.	.	TGTGCCAGCAGTGACGGTTGGGGGCTGCAAGAGACCCAGTACTTC	CASSDGWGLQETQYF
TRBJ2-1	TRBV28	medium-sized	.	TGTGCCAGCAGTTCCTCGGGGGACAGCCCCTACAATGAGCAGTTCTTC	CASSSSGDSPYNEQFF
TRBJ2-7	TRBV3-1	many	.	TGTGCCAGCAGCCAAATGAGGGGTCCCTACGAGCAGTACTTC	CASSQMRGPYEQYF
TRBJ2-1	TRBV7-2	many	.	TGTGCCAGCAGCTTAGGAGGGGCGACTGAGCAGTTCTTC	CASSLGGATEQFF
TRBJ2-1	TRBV25-1	medium-sized	TRBD2	TGTGCCAGCAGTGACACCGGGACTAGCGCACTATACTCCTACAATGAGCAGTTCTTC	CASSDTGTSALYSYNEQFF
TRBJ2-7	TRBV4-1	.	.	TGCGCCAGCAGCCAAGGCCAATCGGGGGACAACGAGCAGTACTTC	CASSQGQSGDNEQYF
TRBJ2-5	TRBV28	.	.	TGTGCCAGCAGTTTCGGCCAAAGGGAGACCCAGTACTTC	CASSFGQRETQYF
TRBJ2-1	TRBV24-1	.	.	TGTGACACCAGTACTAAAGCGGTGAGCTCCTACAATGAGCAGTTCTTC	CDTSTKAVSSYNEQFF
TRBJ1-5	TRBV19	medium-sized	.	TGTGCCAGTAGTATGGCCGGATTGGGCAGCAATCAGCCCCAGCATTTT	CASSMAGLGSNQPQHF
TRBJ1-1	TRBV3-1	once	.	TGTGCCAACAGCCAAAAGAACACTGAAGCTCTCTTT	CANSQKNTEALF
TRBJ2-3	TRBV15	.	.	TGTGCCACCAGCAGAGATGGGTCCTGGGGCACACATACGCAGTATTTT	CATSRDGSWGTHTQYF
TRBJ2-7	TRBV4-2	.	.	TGTGCCAGCGGCCGCATATGTGAGGTTTCCTACGAGCAGTACTTC	CASGRICEVSYEQYF
TRBJ2-1	TRBV15	.	.	TGTGCCACCAGGAGAGACGGTGGTAGGACTAATGAGCAGTTCTTC	CATRRDGGRTNEQFF
TRBJ2-7	TRBV18	many	TRBD1	TGTGCCAGCTTAGCCGGGACAGGGAGGGACGAGCAGTACTTC	CASLAGTGRDEQYF
TRBJ2-1	TRBV6-1	.	TRBD2	TGTGCCATCAGTGATGGTAGCGGGAGAAACAATGAGAGGTTCTTC	CAISDGSGRNNERFF
TRBJ2-2	TRBV3-1	many	TRBD2	TGTGCCAGCAGCCAAGATATAGCGGGAGAAGTCTGGGTACGGGAGCTGTTTTTT	CASSQDIAGEVWVRELFF
TRBJ2-3	TRBV29-1	many	.	TGCAGCGGGCTGGGCGGGAGCACAGATACGCAGTATTTT	CSGLGGSTDTQYF
TRBJ2-2	TRBV27	few	.	TGTGCCAGCAGTTTAAGGGGGGACACCGGGGAGCTGTTTTTT	CASSLRGDTGELFF
TRBJ2-1	TRBV25-1	.	TRBD1	TGTGCCATCAGGACAGGGGGCGCCCACAATGAGCAGTTCTTC	CAIRTGGAHNEQFF
TRBJ2-3	TRBV19	.	TRBD2	TGTGCCGCAAGTGTGGCGGGAGACGCCTATACGCAGTATTTT	CAASVAGDAYTQYF
TRBJ1-6	TRBV14	medium-sized	.	TGTGCCAGCAGCCAATTAGGTTATTCACCCCTCCACTTT	CASSQLGYSPLHF
TRBJ1-2	TRBV2	.	.	TGTGTCAGCAGTATGAAGTACAACTATGGCTACACCTTC	CVSSMKYNYGYTF
TRBJ2-7	TRBV20-1	.	TRBD2	TGCAGTGCTTCCGGGACTAGCTACCAGTACTTC	CSASGTSYQYF
TRBJ1-1	TRBV20-1	.	.	TGCAGTGCTATCTGGACAATGAACAATGAAGCTTTCTTT	CSAIWTMNNEAFF
TRBJ1-4	TRBV10-1	many	TRBD1	TGCGCCAGCAGTGAAAAGGGGGCGAGAGAAAAACTGTTTTTT	CASSEKGAREKLFF
TRBJ2-7	TRBV6-1	.	TRBD2	TGTGCCAGCAGTGATAGGAGCGGGGGGGCCGACGAGCAGTACTTC	CASSDRSGGADEQYF
TRBJ2-7	TRBV12-5	.	TRBD1	TGTGCTAGTTGCCCCGGACAGGGACGGGACGAGCAGTACTTC	CASCPGQGRDEQYF
TRBJ2-7	TRBV4-1	.	TRBD2	TGCGCCAGCAGCCAAGTCCTCGACGTGGGACTAGACTACGAGCAGTACTTC	CASSQVLDVGLDYEQYF
TRBJ1-5	TRBV16	many	.	TGTGCCAGCAGCCAATCGATAGGGCAGCCGAATCAGCCCCAGCATTTT	CASSQSIGQPNQPQHF
TRBJ2-1	TRBV6-5	.	TRBD2	TGTGCCAGCAGTTACGCTCTAGCGGGAGGGGTGCACTACAATGAGCAGTTCTTC	CASSYALAGGVHYNEQFF
TRBJ1-1	TRBV28	medium-sized	.	TGTGCCACGACGGCCTCTGAAGCTTTCTTT	CATTASEAFF
TRBJ1-6	TRBV15	.	.	TGTGCCACCAGCGGCGGTGCAGAAAATTCACCCCTCCACTTT	CATSGGAENSPLHF